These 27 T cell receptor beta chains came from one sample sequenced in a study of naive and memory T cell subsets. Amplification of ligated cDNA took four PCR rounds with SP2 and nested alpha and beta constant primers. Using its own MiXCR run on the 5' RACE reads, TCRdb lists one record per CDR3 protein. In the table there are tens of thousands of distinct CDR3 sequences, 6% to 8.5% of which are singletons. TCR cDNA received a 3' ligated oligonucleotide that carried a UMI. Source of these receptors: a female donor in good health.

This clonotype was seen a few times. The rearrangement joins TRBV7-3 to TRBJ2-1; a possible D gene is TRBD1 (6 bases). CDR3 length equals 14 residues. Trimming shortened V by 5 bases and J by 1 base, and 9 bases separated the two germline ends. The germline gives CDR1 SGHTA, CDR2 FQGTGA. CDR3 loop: CASSPGHSYNEQFF. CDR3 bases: TGTGCCAGCAGCCCGGGACATTCCTACAATGAGCAGTTCTTC.

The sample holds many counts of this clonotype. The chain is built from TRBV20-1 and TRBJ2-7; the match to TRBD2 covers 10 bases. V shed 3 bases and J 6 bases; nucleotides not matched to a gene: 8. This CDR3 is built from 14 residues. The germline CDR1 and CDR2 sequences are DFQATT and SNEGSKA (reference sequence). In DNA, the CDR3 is TGCAGTGCTAGTCAAGCGGGGGGGGTTTCCGAGCAGTACTTC. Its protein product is CSASQAGGVSEQYF.

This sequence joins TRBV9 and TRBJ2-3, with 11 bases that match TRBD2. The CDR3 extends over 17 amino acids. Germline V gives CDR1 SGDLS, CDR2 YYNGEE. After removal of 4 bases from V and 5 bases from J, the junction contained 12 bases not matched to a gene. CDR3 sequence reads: CASSRGATSGVRDTQYF. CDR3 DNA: TGTGCCAGCAGCCGGGGGGCGACTAGCGGGGTAAGAGATACGCAGTATTTT.

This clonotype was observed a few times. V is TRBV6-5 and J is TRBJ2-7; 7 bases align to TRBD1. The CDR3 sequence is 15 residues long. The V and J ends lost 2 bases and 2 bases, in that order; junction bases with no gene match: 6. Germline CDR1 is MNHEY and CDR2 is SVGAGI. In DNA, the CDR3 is TGTGCCAGCAGTTACAGGGGGCACACTGCCTACGAGCAGTACTTC. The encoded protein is CASSYRGHTAYEQYF.

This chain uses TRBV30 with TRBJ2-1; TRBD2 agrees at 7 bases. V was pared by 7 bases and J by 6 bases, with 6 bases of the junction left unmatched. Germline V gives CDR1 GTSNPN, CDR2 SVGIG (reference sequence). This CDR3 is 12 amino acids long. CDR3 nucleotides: TGTGCCTCCATGGGGGGGTTCAATGAGCAGTTCTTC. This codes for CASMGGFNEQFF.

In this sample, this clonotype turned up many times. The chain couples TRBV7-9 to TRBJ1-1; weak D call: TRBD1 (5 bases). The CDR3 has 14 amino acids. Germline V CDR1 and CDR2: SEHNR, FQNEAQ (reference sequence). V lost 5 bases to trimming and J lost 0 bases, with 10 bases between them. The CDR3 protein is CASSEGLLNTEAFF. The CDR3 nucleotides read TGTGCCAGCAGCGAGGGGCTCTTGAACACTGAAGCTTTCTTT.

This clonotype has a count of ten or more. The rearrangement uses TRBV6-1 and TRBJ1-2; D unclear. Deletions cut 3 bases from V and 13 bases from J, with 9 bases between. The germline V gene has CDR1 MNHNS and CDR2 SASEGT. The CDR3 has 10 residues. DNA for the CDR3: TGTGCCAGCAGTGAGTTGGTGCTCACCTTC. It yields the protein CASSELVLTF.

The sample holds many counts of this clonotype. The CDR3 DNA reads as TGTGCCAGCAGTTCAGGGTATAGTGGCTACACCTTC. It specifies CASSSGYSGYTF. This chain uses TRBV27 with TRBJ1-2; the D gene is possibly TRBD1 (5 bases). CDR3 length: 12 residues. CDR1 MNHEY and CDR2 SMNVEV come from the germline V gene (reference sequence). Trimming left V 4 bases short and J 7 bases short, with 10 bases between.

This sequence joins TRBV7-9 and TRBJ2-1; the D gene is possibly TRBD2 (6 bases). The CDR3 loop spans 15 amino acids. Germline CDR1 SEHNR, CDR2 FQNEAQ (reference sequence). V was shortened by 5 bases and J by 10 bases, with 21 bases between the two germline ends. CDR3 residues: CASSPSGTYRREQFF. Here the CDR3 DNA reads TGTGCCAGCAGCCCATCTGGGACTTACAGAAGGGAGCAGTTCTTC.

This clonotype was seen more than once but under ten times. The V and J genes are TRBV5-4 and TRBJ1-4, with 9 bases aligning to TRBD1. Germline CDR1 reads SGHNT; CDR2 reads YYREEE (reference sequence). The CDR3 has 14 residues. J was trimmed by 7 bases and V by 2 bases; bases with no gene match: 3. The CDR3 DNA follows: TGTGCCAGCAGCTTACAGGGGGCGGCTGAAAAACTGTTTTTT. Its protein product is CASSLQGAAEKLFF.

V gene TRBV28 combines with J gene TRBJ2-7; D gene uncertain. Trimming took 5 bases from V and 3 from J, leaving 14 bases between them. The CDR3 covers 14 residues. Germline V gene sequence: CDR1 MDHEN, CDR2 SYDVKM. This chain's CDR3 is CASSPFPVRYEQYF. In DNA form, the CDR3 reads TGTGCCAGCAGTCCCTTTCCGGTTCGCTACGAGCAGTACTTC.

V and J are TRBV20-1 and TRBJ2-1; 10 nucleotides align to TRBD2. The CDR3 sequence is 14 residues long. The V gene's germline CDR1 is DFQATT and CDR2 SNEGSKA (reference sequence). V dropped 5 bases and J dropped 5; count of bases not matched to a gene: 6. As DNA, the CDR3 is TGCAGTGCTCTCCGGACTAGCGGACACAATGAGCAGTTCTTC. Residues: CSALRTSGHNEQFF.

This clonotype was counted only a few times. CDR3 sequence reads: CASPQGDNTDTQYF. CDR3 DNA: TGTGCCAGCCCACAGGGCGATAACACAGATACGCAGTATTTT. The rearrangement joins TRBV6-1 to TRBJ2-3; D is perhaps TRBD1 (6 bases). V was clipped by 8 bases and J by 2 bases, with 14 bases between them. The CDR3 spans 14 residues. CDR1 is MNHNS, CDR2 SASEGT, per germline.

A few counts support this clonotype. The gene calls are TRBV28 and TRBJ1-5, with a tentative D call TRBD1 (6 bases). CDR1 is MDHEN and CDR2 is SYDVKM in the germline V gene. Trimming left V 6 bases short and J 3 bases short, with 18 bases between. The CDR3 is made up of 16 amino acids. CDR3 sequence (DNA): TGTGCCAGCAGAATACGGGGGGGCGCGGACAATCAGCCCCAGCATTTT. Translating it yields CASRIRGGADNQPQHF.

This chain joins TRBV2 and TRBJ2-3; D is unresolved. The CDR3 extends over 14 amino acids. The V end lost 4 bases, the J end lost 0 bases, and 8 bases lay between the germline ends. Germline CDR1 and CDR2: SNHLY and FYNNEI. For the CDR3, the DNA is TGTGCCAGCAGTGGAGGTAGCAGCACAGATACGCAGTATTTT. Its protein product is CASSGGSSTDTQYF.

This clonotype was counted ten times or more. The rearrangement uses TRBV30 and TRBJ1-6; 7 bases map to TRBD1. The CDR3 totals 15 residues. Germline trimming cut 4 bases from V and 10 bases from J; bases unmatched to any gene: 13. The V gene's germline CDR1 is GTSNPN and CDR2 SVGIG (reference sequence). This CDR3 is CAWTPSDRDGSPLHF. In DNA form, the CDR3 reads TGTGCCTGGACCCCCTCCGACAGGGATGGCTCACCCCTCCACTTT.

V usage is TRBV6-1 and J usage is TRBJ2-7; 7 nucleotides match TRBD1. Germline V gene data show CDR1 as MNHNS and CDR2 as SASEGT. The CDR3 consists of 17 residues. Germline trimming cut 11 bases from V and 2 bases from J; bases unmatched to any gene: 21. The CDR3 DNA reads TGTGCCGTCTCCCTCCCCTTCCCATTGACAGGGACCTACGAGCAGTACTTC. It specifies CAVSLPFPLTGTYEQYF.

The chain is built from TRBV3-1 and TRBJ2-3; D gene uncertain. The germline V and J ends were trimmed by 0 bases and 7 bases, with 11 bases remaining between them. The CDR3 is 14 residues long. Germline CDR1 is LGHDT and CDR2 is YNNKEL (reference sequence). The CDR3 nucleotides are TGTGCCAGCAGCCAAGATCTGTATACAAATACGCAGTATTTT. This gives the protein CASSQDLYTNTQYF.

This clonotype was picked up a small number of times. The CDR3 bases are TGCAGTGCTCCGAACGCGAAACGCAGTTCGAACACCGGGGAGCTGTTTTTT. Its protein is CSAPNAKRSSNTGELFF. This chain connects TRBV20-1 to TRBJ2-2; D is undetermined. The CDR3 has 17 residues. V was pared by 5 bases and J by 0 bases, with 19 bases between. CDR1 is DFQATT and CDR2 is SNEGSKA in the germline V gene (reference sequence).

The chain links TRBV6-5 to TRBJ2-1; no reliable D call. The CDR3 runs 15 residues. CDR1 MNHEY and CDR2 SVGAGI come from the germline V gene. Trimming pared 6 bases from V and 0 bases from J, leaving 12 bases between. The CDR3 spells CASSPLGGSYNEQFF. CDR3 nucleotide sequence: TGTGCCAGCAGCCCGTTGGGTGGCTCCTACAATGAGCAGTTCTTC.

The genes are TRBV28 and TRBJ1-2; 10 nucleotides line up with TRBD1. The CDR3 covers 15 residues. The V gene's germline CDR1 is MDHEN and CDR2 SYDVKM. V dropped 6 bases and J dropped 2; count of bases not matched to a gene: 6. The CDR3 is CASRGTGEGNYGYTF. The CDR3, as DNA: TGTGCCAGCAGGGGGACAGGGGAAGGAAACTATGGCTACACCTTC.

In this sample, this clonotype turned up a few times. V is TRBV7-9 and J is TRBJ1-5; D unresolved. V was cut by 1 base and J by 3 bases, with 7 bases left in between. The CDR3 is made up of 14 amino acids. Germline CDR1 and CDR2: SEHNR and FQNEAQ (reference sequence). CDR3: CASSLDGYNQPQHF. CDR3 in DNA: TGTGCCAGCAGCTTAGATGGTTACAATCAGCCCCAGCATTTT.

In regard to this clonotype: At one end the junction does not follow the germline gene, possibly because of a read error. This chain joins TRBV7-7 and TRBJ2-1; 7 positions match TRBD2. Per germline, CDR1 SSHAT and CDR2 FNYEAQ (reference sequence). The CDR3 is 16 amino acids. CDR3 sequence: CASSLGVSSGKGEQFF. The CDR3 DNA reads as TGTGCTAGCAGCTTAGGGGTCTCTAGCGGTAAGGGTGAGCAGTTCTTC.

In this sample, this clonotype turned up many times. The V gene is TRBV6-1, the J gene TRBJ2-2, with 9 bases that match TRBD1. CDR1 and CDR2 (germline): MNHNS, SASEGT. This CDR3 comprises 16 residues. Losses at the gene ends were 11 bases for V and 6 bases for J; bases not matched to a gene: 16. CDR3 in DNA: TGTGCCGGCCTGCAGCGGGACAGGGATTTCTCCGGGGAGCTGTTTTTT. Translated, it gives CAGLQRDRDFSGELFF.

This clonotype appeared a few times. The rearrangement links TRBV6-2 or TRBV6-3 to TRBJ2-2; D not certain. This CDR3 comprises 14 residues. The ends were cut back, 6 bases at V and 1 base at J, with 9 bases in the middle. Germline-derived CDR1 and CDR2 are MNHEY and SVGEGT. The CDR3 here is CASRITENTGELFF. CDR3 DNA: TGTGCCAGCAGAATAACGGAGAACACCGGGGAGCTGTTTTTT.

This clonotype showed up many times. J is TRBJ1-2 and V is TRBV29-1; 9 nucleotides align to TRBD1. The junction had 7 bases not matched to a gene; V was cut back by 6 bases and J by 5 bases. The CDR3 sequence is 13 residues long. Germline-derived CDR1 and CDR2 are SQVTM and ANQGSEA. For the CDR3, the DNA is TGCAGCGTGGAAACCGGGACAGGGTATGGCTACACCTTC. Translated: CSVETGTGYGYTF.

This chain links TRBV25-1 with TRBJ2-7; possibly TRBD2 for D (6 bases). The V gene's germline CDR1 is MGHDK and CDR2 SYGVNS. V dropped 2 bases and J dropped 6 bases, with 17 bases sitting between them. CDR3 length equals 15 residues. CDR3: CASSEEVAGTGEQYF. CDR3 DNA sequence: TGTGCCAGCAGTGAAGAGGTGGCGGGAACCGGCGAGCAGTACTTC.